The sequence of this T cell receptor beta chain was determined in a study of T cells in Graves' hyperthyroidism and ophthalmopathy. Study-level results: Within blood appeared most thyroid clonotypes that had expanded above 0.001.

Amplification targeted TCR beta CDR3 regions from RNA transcripts. First-round RT-PCR with HTBI primers amplified the TCR CDR3 region. TCRdb re-called the multiplex PCR reads with MiXCR, one entry per CDR3 protein. Among about 420,000 distinct CDR3 sequences listed, around a sixth were seen once. In germline, CDR1 is KGHDR, CDR2 SFDVKD. This CDR3 is built from 15 residues. V trimming: 8 bases; J trimming: 8 bases; junction bases outside the gene matches: 9. This clonotype was detected many times. Antigen unknown. The chain has TRBV24-1 and TRBJ2-1; 12 bases are a match to TRBD2. The origin of this receptor is a woman aged 18-29 years with Graves' hyperthyroidism. What was sequenced was blood. The chain's CDR3 is CATMPTSGSIDEQFF. The CDR3 DNA is TGTGCCACCATGCCGACTAGCGGGAGTATCGATGAGCAGTTCTTC.